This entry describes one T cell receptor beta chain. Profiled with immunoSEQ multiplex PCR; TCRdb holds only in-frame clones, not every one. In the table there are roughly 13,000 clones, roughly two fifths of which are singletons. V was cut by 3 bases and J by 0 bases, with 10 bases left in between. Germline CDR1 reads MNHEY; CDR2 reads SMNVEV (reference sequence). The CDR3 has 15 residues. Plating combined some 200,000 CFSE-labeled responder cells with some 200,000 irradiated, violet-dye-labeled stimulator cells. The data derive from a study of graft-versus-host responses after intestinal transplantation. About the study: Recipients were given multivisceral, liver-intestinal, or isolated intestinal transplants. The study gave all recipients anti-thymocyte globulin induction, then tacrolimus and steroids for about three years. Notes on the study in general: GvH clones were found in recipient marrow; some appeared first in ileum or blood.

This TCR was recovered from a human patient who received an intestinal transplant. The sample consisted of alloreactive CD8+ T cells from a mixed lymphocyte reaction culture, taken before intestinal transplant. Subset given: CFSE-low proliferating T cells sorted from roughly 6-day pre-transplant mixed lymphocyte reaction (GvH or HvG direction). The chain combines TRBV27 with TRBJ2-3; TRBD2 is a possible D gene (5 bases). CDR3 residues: CASSFSSISTDTQYF. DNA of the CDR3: TGTGCCAGCAGTTTTTCTAGCATTAGCACAGATACGCAGTATTTT.